The sequence of this T cell receptor (beta chain) was determined in a study of T cell responses to AZD1222 COVID-19 vaccine. Measured with immunoSEQ multiplex PCR; TCRdb has only the in-frame clones, and not every one. The sample lists approximately 160,000 clones; about nine tenths were seen once. This material consisted of peripheral blood, taken on day 0 of AZD1222 vaccination. This TCR was recovered from an adult in good health.

CDR3 amino acids: CASSLGANQPQHF. The DNA for the CDR3 is TGTGCCAGCAGCTTAGGGGCCAATCAGCCCCAGCATTTT. The chain combines TRBV7-3 with TRBJ1-5; D is perhaps TRBD1 (5 bases). The germline gives CDR1 SGHTA, CDR2 FQGTGA. This CDR3 has 13 amino acids. Trimming stripped 2 bases from V and 3 bases from J, with 5 bases between.